This T cell receptor (beta chain) was found in a study of OX40 agonist ivuxolimab in advanced cancers. Across the whole study: Enrollees could have had prior anti-PD-1, anti-PD-L1 or anti-CTLA-4 therapy, which 40% to 45% had received.

Study-wide findings and caveats: The authors did not determine the antigen specificity of the expanded peripheral T cells. The study found that CD8+ T cells averaged more expanded clones than CD4+.

About this clone itself: Its cognate antigen is unknown.

The CDR3 contains 16 residues. Trimming shortened V by 4 bases and J by 4 bases, and 19 bases separated the two germline ends. The repertoire was sequenced with immunoSEQ multiplex PCR; TCRdb's copy has only in-frame clones and lacks some. The profile covers tens of thousands of clones, with approximately 80% appearing a single time and more than 12% taken by the ten largest. The chain couples TRBV23-1 to TRBJ1-2; possible D gene TRBD1, 6 bases. TRBV23-1 is labeled an ORF, and its function is uncertain. The source was CD4+ or CD8+ T cells sorted from blood, collected in a trial of the OX40 agonist ivuxolimab. This clonotype originated in an adult with an advanced solid tumor such as melanoma, head and neck, liver or kidney cancer. CDR3 in DNA: TGCGCCAGCAGTCCGTCGACAAGGGGGGCGTTCTATGGCTACACCTTC. It specifies CASSPSTRGAFYGYTF.